The 16 T cell receptor beta chains below come from one sample, sequenced in a study of early T cells in non-severe SARS-CoV-2 infection. TCRdb recomputed calls from the 5' RACE reads with MiXCR, one row per CDR3 protein. In the table there are about 100,000 distinct CDR3 sequences, 13% of which are singletons. Material: whole blood. These receptors originate from an adult who was a healthcare worker with PCR-confirmed SARS-CoV-2 infection or an uninfected control (not recorded which).

With respect to this clonotype: This could be a read error, since a much larger clone is one nucleotide away. The missing conserved phenylalanine or tryptophan at the end of this CDR3 makes a read error likely. V is TRBV4-3 and J is TRBJ1-5; D not resolved. The CDR3 contains 13 residues. Trimming cost V 6 bases and J 4 bases, with 10 bases left between them. The V gene's germline CDR1 is LGHNA and CDR2 YSLEER. CDR3 DNA sequence: TGCGCCAGCAGTCACGGGCCGAATCAGCCCCAGCATTTA. Amino acids: CASSHGPNQPQHL.

This clonotype was counted ten times or more. V is TRBV20-1 and J is TRBJ2-5; D remains ambiguous. The CDR3 is 12 amino acids. Per germline, CDR1 DFQATT and CDR2 SNEGSKA (reference sequence). V lost 5 bases and J 7 bases, leaving 14 bases between the germline ends. CDR3 region: CSAHPDVGTQYF. Here the CDR3 DNA reads TGCAGTGCTCATCCGGACGTGGGGACCCAGTACTTC.

This clonotype has ten or more counts. This rearrangement joins TRBV29-1 to TRBJ2-7; 8 bases match TRBD1. The J segment lost 6 bases and the V segment lost 5 bases, leaving 9 bases of the junction unmatched. CDR3 length equals 13 residues. Germline CDR1 SQVTM, CDR2 ANQGSEA. The CDR3 is CSVSLGQGFEQYF. For the CDR3, the DNA is TGCAGCGTTTCCCTTGGACAGGGATTCGAGCAGTACTTC.

The CDR3 region is CASSSPRGLSSYNEQFF. The CDR3 DNA follows: TGTGCCAGCAGCTCCCCTCGCGGGTTAAGCTCCTACAATGAGCAGTTCTTC. The chain recombines TRBV9 with TRBJ2-1; D is possibly TRBD2 (5 bases). CDR1 and CDR2 (germline): SGDLS, YYNGEE. With 4 bases removed from V and 0 bases from J, the gap between germline ends came to 17 bases. The CDR3 loop spans 17 amino acids.

There are a few counts of this clonotype. The CDR3 region is CASSSPGQGTGANVLTF. In DNA, the CDR3 is TGTGCCAGCAGCTCCCCAGGACAGGGAACTGGGGCCAACGTCCTGACTTTC. The genes are TRBV7-2 and TRBJ2-6; 8 bases match TRBD1. The CDR3 is 17 amino acids. V lost 4 bases, J lost 2 bases, and 7 bases stayed unmatched. Germline V gene sequence: CDR1 SGHTA, CDR2 FQGNSA.

This clonotype was seen ten or more times. This rearrangement joins TRBV11-2 to TRBJ1-3, with TRBD1 matching over 8 bases. V shed 3 bases, J shed 6 bases, and the junction held 4 bases outside the gene matches. The CDR3 runs to 14 residues. Looked up from germline, CDR1 is SGHAT and CDR2 is FQNNGV. The CDR3 DNA reads TGTGCCAGCAGCTTTCAGGGGGCTGAAAACACCATATATTTT. Translated: CASSFQGAENTIYF.

This clonotype came up a few times. CDR3 coding DNA: TGTGCCAGCAGTTTCCTGGACAGGGGAGGATATGGCTACACCTTC. This gives the protein CASSFLDRGGYGYTF. V usage is TRBV28 and J usage is TRBJ1-2, with 9 bases that match TRBD1. Germline loops: CDR1 MDHEN, CDR2 SYDVKM. Trimming cost V 3 bases and J 5 bases; bases outside gene matches: 7. The CDR3 length is 15 residues.

The V call is TRBV19, the J call TRBJ1-4; D gene unclear. V was shortened by 7 bases and J by 1 base, with 7 bases between the two germline ends. Germline-derived CDR1 and CDR2 are LNHDA and SQIVND (reference sequence). The CDR3 runs 13 residues. In DNA form, the CDR3 reads TGTGCCAGTAATTACAGAACTAATGAAAAACTGTTTTTT. As protein: CASNYRTNEKLFF.

The chain recombines TRBV6-5 with TRBJ2-2, with 9 nucleotides matching TRBD2. The length of the CDR3 is 15 residues. CDR1 MNHEY and CDR2 SVGAGI come from the germline V gene. Trimming took 2 bases from V and 4 from J; bases not matched to a gene: 2. The CDR3 region is CASSYLSGGTGELFF. CDR3 sequence (DNA): TGTGCCAGCAGTTACCTTAGCGGGGGCACCGGGGAGCTGTTTTTT.

The table lists this clonotype with many counts. V and J are TRBV6-6 and TRBJ2-7; 8 bases line up with TRBD2. The ends lost 5 bases at V and 3 bases at J; junction bases unmatched: 6. CDR1 and CDR2 (germline): MNHNY, SVGAGI (reference sequence). The CDR3 spans 14 residues. CDR3 nucleotides: TGTGCCAGCAGTCCCCCGGGGGGGGTCTACGAGCAGTACTTC. Translated, it gives CASSPPGGVYEQYF.

V and J are TRBV6-6 and TRBJ1-1; tentative D call: TRBD1 (6 bases). Germline V CDR1 and CDR2: MNHNY, SVGAGI (reference sequence). This CDR3 is 14 amino acids long. The ends were cut back, 2 bases at V and 4 bases at J, with 11 bases in the middle. The CDR3 loop reads CASSYGQHGTEAFF. The CDR3 region has the DNA TGTGCCAGCAGTTACGGACAGCACGGCACTGAAGCTTTCTTT.

The V and J genes are TRBV29-1 and TRBJ2-4, with D possibly TRBD1 on 6 matching bases. The germline CDR1 and CDR2 sequences are SQVTM and ANQGSEA. The V and J ends lost 5 bases and 6 bases respectively, with 11 bases between them. This CDR3 contains 12 residues. The CDR3 reads CSVWSDRNIQYF. The CDR3 DNA sequence: TGCAGCGTTTGGTCGGACAGAAACATTCAGTACTTC. Drawing the rest from reference TRBV29-1 and TRBJ2-4, the complete variable domain is SAVISQKPSRDICQRGTSLTIQCQVDSQVTMMFWYRQQPGQSLTLIATANQGSEATYESGFVIDKFPISRPNLTFSTLTVSNMSPEDSSIYLCSVWSDRNIQYFGAGTRLSVL.

The chain recombines TRBV3-1 with TRBJ1-2; D not certain. The germline gives CDR1 LGHDT, CDR2 YNNKEL (reference sequence). CDR3 size: 14 residues. Trimming took 1 base from V and 2 from J, leaving 8 bases between them. The CDR3 spells CASSQVRENYGYTF. In nucleotides, the CDR3 is TGTGCCAGCAGCCAAGTACGTGAGAACTATGGCTACACCTTC.

This clonotype turned up a few times. The conserved phenylalanine or tryptophan is not found at the CDR3 terminus, so this likely reflects a read error. The CDR3, as DNA: TGTGCCAGCAGTGAGAAGGGTCTCCCCTACTATGGCTACACCCTC. Protein sequence: CASSEKGLPYYGYTL. V and J are TRBV2 and TRBJ1-2; D unclear. The germline V and J ends were trimmed by 3 bases and 3 bases, with 14 bases remaining between them. CDR3 length equals 15 residues. Germline assignment: CDR1 SNHLY and CDR2 FYNNEI.

This clonotype has at least ten counts. The chain combines TRBV11-2 with TRBJ1-1; 10 bases line up with TRBD1. The length of the CDR3 is 15 residues. Germline loops: CDR1 SGHAT, CDR2 FQNNGV. V trimming: 5 bases; J trimming: 4 bases; junction bases outside the gene matches: 7. The CDR3 nucleotides are TGTGCCAGCAGCAGGACGGGACAGGGGAGCACTGAAGCTTTCTTT. Protein: CASSRTGQGSTEAFF.

This clonotype showed up just a few times. The rearrangement links TRBV7-9 to TRBJ2-5; weak D call: TRBD1 (6 bases). This CDR3 is built from 16 residues. V was trimmed by 0 bases and J by 4 bases, leaving 15 bases between them. Germline V gives CDR1 SEHNR, CDR2 FQNEAQ (reference sequence). CDR3 coding DNA: TGTGCCAGCAGCTTAGCCTGGGCCCGAGGGGGAGAGACCCAGTACTTC. Its protein is CASSLAWARGGETQYF. The full variable domain, with the rest looked up from reference TRBV7-9 and TRBJ2-5, is DTGVSQNPRHKITKRGQNVTFRCDPISEHNRLYWYRQTLGQGPEFLTYFQNEAQLEKSRLLSDRFSAERPKGSFSTLEIQRTEQGDSAMYLCASSLAWARGGETQYFGPGTRLLVL.